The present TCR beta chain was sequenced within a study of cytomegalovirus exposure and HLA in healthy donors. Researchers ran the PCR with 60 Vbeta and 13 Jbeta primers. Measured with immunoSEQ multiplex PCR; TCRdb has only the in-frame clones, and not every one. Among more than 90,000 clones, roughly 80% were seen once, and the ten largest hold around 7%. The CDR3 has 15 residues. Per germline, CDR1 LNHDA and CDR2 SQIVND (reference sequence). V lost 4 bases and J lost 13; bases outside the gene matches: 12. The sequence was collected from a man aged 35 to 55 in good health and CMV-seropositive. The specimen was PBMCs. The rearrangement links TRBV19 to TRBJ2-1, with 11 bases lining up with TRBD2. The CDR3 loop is CASSTTYGTSGTQFF. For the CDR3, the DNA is TGTGCCAGTAGTACCACCTATGGGACTAGCGGAACACAGTTCTTC. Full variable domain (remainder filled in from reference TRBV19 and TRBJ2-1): DGGITQSPKYLFRKEGQNVTLSCEQNLNHDAMYWYRQDPGQGLRLIYYSQIVNDFQKGDIAEGYSVSREKKESFPLTVTSAQKNPTAFYLCASSTTYGTSGTQFFGPGTRLTVL.